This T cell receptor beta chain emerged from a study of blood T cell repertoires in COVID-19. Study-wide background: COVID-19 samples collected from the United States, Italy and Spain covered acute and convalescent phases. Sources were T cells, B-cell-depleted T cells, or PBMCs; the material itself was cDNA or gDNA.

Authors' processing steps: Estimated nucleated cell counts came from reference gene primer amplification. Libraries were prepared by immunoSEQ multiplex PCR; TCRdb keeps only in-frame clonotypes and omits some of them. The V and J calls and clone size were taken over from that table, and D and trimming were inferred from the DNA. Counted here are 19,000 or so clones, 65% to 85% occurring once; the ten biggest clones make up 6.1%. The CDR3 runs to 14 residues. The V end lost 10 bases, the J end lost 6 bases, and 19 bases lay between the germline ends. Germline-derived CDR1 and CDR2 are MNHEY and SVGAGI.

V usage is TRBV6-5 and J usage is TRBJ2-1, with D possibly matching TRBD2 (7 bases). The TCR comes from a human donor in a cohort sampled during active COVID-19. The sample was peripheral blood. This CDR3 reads CATKGGAVINEQFF. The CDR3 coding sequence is TGTGCCACCAAGGGGGGGGCAGTTATCAATGAGCAGTTCTTC.